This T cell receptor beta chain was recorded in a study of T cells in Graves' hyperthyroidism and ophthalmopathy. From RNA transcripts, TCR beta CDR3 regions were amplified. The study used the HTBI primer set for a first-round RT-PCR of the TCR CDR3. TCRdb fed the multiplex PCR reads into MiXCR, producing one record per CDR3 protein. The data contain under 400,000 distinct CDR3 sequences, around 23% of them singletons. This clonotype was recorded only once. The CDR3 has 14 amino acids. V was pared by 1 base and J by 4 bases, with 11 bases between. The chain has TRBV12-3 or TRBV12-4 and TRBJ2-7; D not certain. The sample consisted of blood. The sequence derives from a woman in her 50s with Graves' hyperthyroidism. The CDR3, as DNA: TGTGCCAGCAGTTTAGGCTCGTCGTTTTACGAGCAGTACTTC. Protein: CASSLGSSFYEQYF.